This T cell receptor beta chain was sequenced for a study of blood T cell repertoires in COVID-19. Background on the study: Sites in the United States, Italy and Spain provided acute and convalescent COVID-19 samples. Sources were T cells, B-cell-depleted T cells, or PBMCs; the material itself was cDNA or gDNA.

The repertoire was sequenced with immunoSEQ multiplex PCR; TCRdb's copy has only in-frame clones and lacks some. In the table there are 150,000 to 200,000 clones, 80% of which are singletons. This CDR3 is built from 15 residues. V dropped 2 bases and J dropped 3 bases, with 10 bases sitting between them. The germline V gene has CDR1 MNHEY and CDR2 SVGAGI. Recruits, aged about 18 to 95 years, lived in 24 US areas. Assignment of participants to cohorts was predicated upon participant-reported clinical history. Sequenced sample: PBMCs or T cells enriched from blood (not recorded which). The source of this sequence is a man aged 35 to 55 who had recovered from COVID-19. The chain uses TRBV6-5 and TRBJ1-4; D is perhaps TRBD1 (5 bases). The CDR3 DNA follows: TGTGCCAGCAGTTACATGGGGCATGCTAATGAAAAACTGTTTTTT. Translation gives CASSYMGHANEKLFF.